Listed below are T cell receptor beta chains from one sample, sequenced in a study of T-cell memory formation after mild COVID-19. TCRdb reprocessed the 5' RACE reads via MiXCR and lists one record per CDR3 protein. The sample holds about 340,000 distinct CDR3 sequences; about a sixth are singletons and the top ten take approximately 20%. The sequencing input was PBMCs or a T cell subset sorted from them (not recorded which). The receptor set was obtained from a man younger than 35 who had mild COVID-19 (a few samples of this study predate the infection). Cell type and time point are not known. The CDR3 runs from the conserved cysteine through the conserved F or W. A D gene is named only where the DNA matches it firmly. Part of the rows lack a size; the others show once, few, many or a class for expanded clones.

D gene: NA; clone size: NA; V gene: TRBV4-3; J gene: TRBJ2-6; CDR3 protein: CASSQAWRSSGANVLTF; CDR3 DNA: TGCGCCAGCAGCCAAGCTTGGAGGTCCTCTGGGGCCAACGTCCTGACTTTC
D gene: NA; clone size: few; V gene: TRBV13; J gene: TRBJ2-7; CDR3 protein: CASSLYRKVGEQYF; CDR3 DNA: TGTGCCAGCAGCTTATATAGGAAGGTGGGGGAGCAGTACTTC
D gene: NA; clone size: few; V gene: TRBV9; J gene: TRBJ2-5; CDR3 protein: CASSAGRTQETQYF; CDR3 DNA: TGTGCCAGCAGCGCTGGGCGTACGCAAGAGACCCAGTACTTC
D gene: TRBD1; clone size: NA; V gene: TRBV12-3/TRBV12-4; J gene: TRBJ2-1; CDR3 protein: CASGDRGHNEQFF; CDR3 DNA: TGTGCCAGCGGGGACAGGGGACACAATGAGCAGTTCTTC
D gene: NA; clone size: few; V gene: TRBV29-1; J gene: TRBJ1-2; CDR3 protein: CSVLVDGYTF; CDR3 DNA: TGCAGCGTTTTGGTGGATGGCTACACCTTC
D gene: NA; clone size: NA; V gene: TRBV11-3; J gene: TRBJ2-5; CDR3 protein: CASSLGLLQTQYF; CDR3 DNA: TGTGCCAGCAGCTTAGGCCTTTTACAGACCCAGTACTTC
D gene: TRBD1; clone size: NA; V gene: TRBV2; J gene: TRBJ2-1; CDR3 protein: CASSDRGDFEQFF; CDR3 DNA: TGTGCCAGCTCGGACAGGGGGGATTTTGAGCAGTTCTTC
D gene: TRBD1; clone size: few; V gene: TRBV4-3; J gene: TRBJ2-3; CDR3 protein: CASSQDLTGVPRDTQYF; CDR3 DNA: TGCGCCAGCAGCCAAGACCTGACAGGGGTCCCGAGGGATACGCAGTATTTT
D gene: NA; clone size: NA; V gene: TRBV20-1; J gene: TRBJ2-3; CDR3 protein: CSAPEGDTQYF; CDR3 DNA: TGCAGTGCTCCTGAGGGAGATACGCAGTATTTT
D gene: NA; clone size: few; V gene: TRBV14; J gene: TRBJ2-2; CDR3 protein: CASSLYRGTNTGELFF; CDR3 DNA: TGTGCCAGCAGTCTGTATCGAGGGACGAACACCGGGGAGCTGTTTTTT
D gene: NA; clone size: many; V gene: TRBV6-6; J gene: TRBJ1-5; CDR3 protein: CASIRGVGNQPQHF; CDR3 DNA: TGTGCCAGCATAAGGGGAGTGGGCAATCAGCCCCAGCATTTT
D gene: NA; clone size: once; V gene: TRBV7-5; J gene: TRBJ1-5; CDR3 protein: CISVPEAYSSRYSNQPQHF; CDR3 DNA: NA
D gene: NA; clone size: few; V gene: TRBV6-2/TRBV6-3; J gene: TRBJ2-7; CDR3 protein: CASGPVYEQYF; CDR3 DNA: TGTGCCAGCGGGCCCGTCTACGAGCAGTACTTC
D gene: NA; clone size: NA; V gene: TRBV2; J gene: TRBJ1-2; CDR3 protein: CASSREVPYGYTF; CDR3 DNA: TGTGCCAGCAGTCGAGAGGTTCCCTATGGCTACACCTTC
D gene: NA; clone size: few; V gene: TRBV5-1; J gene: TRBJ2-2; CDR3 protein: CASGGPNTGELFF; CDR3 DNA: TGCGCCAGCGGGGGTCCGAACACCGGGGAGCTGTTTTTT
D gene: NA; clone size: NA; V gene: TRBV7-2; J gene: TRBJ1-4; CDR3 protein: CASSFQGTNEKLFF; CDR3 DNA: TGTGCCAGCAGCTTTCAGGGTACTAATGAAAAATTGTTTTTT
D gene: NA; clone size: few; V gene: TRBV7-2; J gene: TRBJ1-1; CDR3 protein: CASSLQGKWTEAFF; CDR3 DNA: TGTGCCAGCAGCTTACAGGGGAAGTGGACTGAAGCTTTCTTT
D gene: NA; clone size: NA; V gene: TRBV19; J gene: TRBJ1-1; CDR3 protein: CASRGLLNTEAFF; CDR3 DNA: TGTGCCAGTAGGGGACTTCTGAACACTGAAGCTTTCTTT
D gene: TRBD2; clone size: NA; V gene: TRBV6-6; J gene: TRBJ2-1; CDR3 protein: CASSGLAGPFHEQFF; CDR3 DNA: TGTGCCAGCAGTGGACTAGCGGGCCCCTTTCATGAGCAGTTCTTC
D gene: NA; clone size: few; V gene: TRBV12-3/TRBV12-4; J gene: TRBJ1-1; CDR3 protein: CASSTRRQNTEAFF; CDR3 DNA: TGTGCCAGCAGTACCCGACGGCAGAACACTGAAGCTTTCTTT
D gene: TRBD1; clone size: few; V gene: TRBV12-3/TRBV12-4; J gene: TRBJ2-7; CDR3 protein: CASSIETGADEQYF; CDR3 DNA: TGTGCCAGCAGTATAGAGACAGGGGCGGACGAGCAGTACTTC
D gene: NA; clone size: NA; V gene: TRBV7-2; J gene: TRBJ2-2; CDR3 protein: CASSSRTVYSNTGELFF; CDR3 DNA: TGTGCCAGCAGCTCAAGGACAGTTTATTCGAACACCGGGGAGCTGTTTTTT
D gene: NA; clone size: few; V gene: TRBV30; J gene: TRBJ1-5; CDR3 protein: CAWRPPRLDFGQPQHF; CDR3 DNA: TGTGCCTGGAGACCCCCCCGCCTCGACTTCGGCCAGCCCCAGCATTTT
D gene: NA; clone size: NA; V gene: TRBV7-2; J gene: TRBJ2-5; CDR3 protein: CASSFYGEETQYF; CDR3 DNA: TGTGCCAGCAGCTTTTACGGTGAAGAGACCCAGTACTTC
D gene: TRBD1; clone size: many; V gene: TRBV4-3; J gene: TRBJ1-1; CDR3 protein: CASSQDIPGTAEAFF; CDR3 DNA: TGCGCCAGCAGCCAAGATATCCCGGGGACAGCTGAAGCTTTCTTT
D gene: NA; clone size: few; V gene: TRBV2; J gene: TRBJ2-1; CDR3 protein: CASSVVEGRNEQFF; CDR3 DNA: TGTGCCAGCAGTGTCGTAGAGGGTAGGAATGAGCAGTTCTTC
D gene: TRBD1; clone size: few; V gene: TRBV5-5; J gene: TRBJ1-1; CDR3 protein: CASSWDSRAFF; CDR3 DNA: TGTGCCAGCAGCTGGGACAGTAGAGCTTTCTTT
D gene: TRBD2; clone size: many; V gene: TRBV6-5; J gene: TRBJ2-3; CDR3 protein: CASSQVVAGGPTDTQYF; CDR3 DNA: TGTGCCAGCAGCCAGGTGGTAGCGGGGGGACCCACAGATACGCAGTATTTT
D gene: TRBD1; clone size: many; V gene: TRBV12-5; J gene: TRBJ2-1; CDR3 protein: CASGLTGTGEDEQFF; CDR3 DNA: TGTGCTAGTGGTTTGACCGGGACAGGGGAAGATGAGCAGTTCTTC
D gene: NA; clone size: NA; V gene: TRBV4-3; J gene: TRBJ2-2; CDR3 protein: CASSLLGGRDTGELFF; CDR3 DNA: TGCGCCAGCAGCCTCCTCGGGGGGCGTGACACCGGGGAGCTGTTTTTT
D gene: NA; clone size: few; V gene: TRBV25-1; J gene: TRBJ2-6; CDR3 protein: CASGGKSSGANVLTF; CDR3 DNA: TGTGCCAGCGGGGGCAAGTCTTCAGGGGCCAACGTCCTGACTTTC
D gene: NA; clone size: NA; V gene: TRBV18; J gene: TRBJ2-3; CDR3 protein: CASSPPSGTDTQYF; CDR3 DNA: TGTGCCAGCTCACCACCGTCAGGAACAGATACGCAGTATTTT
D gene: NA; clone size: NA; V gene: TRBV3-1; J gene: TRBJ2-2; CDR3 protein: CASSSEGGWRTGELFF; CDR3 DNA: TGTGCCAGCAGCTCCGAAGGGGGGTGGAGGACCGGGGAGCTGTTTTTT
D gene: NA; clone size: few; V gene: TRBV6-6; J gene: TRBJ1-1; CDR3 protein: CASSSKGGKNTEAFF; CDR3 DNA: TGTGCCAGCAGCTCAAAGGGGGGCAAGAACACTGAAGCTTTCTTT
D gene: NA; clone size: few; V gene: TRBV6-1; J gene: TRBJ1-1; CDR3 protein: CASSDWGITEAFF; CDR3 DNA: TGTGCCAGCAGTGATTGGGGAATCACTGAAGCTTTCTTT
D gene: TRBD2; clone size: NA; V gene: TRBV7-2; J gene: TRBJ2-5; CDR3 protein: CASSHDWRGETQYF; CDR3 DNA: TGTGCCAGCAGCCATGACTGGCGGGGGGAGACCCAGTACTTC
D gene: TRBD2; clone size: many; V gene: TRBV30; J gene: TRBJ2-3; CDR3 protein: CAWSVSGGSADTQYF; CDR3 DNA: TGTGCCTGGAGTGTAAGCGGGGGTAGTGCAGATACGCAGTATTTT